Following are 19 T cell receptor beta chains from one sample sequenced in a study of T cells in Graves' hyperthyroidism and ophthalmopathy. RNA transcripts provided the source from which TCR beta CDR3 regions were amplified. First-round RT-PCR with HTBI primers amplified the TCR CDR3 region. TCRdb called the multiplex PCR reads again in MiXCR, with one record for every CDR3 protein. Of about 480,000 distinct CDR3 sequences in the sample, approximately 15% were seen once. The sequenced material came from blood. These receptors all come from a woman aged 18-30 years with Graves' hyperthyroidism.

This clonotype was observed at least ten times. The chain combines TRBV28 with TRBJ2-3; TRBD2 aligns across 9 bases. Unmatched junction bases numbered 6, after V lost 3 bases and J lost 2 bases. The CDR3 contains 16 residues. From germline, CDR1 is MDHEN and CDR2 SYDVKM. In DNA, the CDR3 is TGTGCCAGCAGTTTCCTTGCGGGAGGGCACACAGATACGCAGTATTTT. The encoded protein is CASSFLAGGHTDTQYF. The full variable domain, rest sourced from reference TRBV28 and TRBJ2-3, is DVKVTQSSRYLVKRTGEKVFLECVQDMDHENMFWYRQDPGLGLRLIYFSYDVKMKEKGDIPEGYSVSREKKERFSLILESASTNQTSMYLCASSFLAGGHTDTQYFGPGTRLTVL.

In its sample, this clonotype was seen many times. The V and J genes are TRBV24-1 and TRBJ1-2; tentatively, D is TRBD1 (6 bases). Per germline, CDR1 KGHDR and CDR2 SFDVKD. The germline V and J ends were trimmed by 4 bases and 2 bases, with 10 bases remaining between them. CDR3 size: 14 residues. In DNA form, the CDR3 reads TGTGCCACCAGTGAGCCTACAGGGAACTATGGCTACACCTTC. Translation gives CATSEPTGNYGYTF.

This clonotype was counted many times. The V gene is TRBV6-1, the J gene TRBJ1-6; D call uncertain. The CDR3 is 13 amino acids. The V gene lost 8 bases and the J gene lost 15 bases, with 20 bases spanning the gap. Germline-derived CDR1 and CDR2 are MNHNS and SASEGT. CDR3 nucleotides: TGTGCCAGCCAAGCAGGTCTTAAAGCAAACCTCCACTTT. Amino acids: CASQAGLKANLHF.

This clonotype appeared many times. CDR3 nucleotides: TGTGCCAGCAGTTTTAAGCTACTCTACAATGAGCAGTTCTTC. It specifies CASSFKLLYNEQFF. The V and J genes are TRBV12-3 or TRBV12-4 and TRBJ2-1; D gene ambiguous. Trimming stripped 3 bases from V and 3 bases from J, with 9 bases between. The CDR3 sequence is 14 residues long.

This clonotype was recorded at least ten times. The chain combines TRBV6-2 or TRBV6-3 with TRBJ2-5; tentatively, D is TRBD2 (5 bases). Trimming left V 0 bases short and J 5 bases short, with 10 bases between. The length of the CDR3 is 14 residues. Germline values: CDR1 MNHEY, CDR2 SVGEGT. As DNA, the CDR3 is TGTGCCAGCAGTTACTCAACCGGGAAGGAGACCCAGTACTTC. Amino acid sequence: CASSYSTGKETQYF.

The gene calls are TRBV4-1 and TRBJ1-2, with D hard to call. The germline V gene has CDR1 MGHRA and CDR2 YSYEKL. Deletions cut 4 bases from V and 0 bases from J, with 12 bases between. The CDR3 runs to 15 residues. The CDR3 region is CASSPVYPPNYGYTF. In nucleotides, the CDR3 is TGCGCCAGCAGCCCTGTGTACCCCCCTAACTATGGCTACACCTTC.

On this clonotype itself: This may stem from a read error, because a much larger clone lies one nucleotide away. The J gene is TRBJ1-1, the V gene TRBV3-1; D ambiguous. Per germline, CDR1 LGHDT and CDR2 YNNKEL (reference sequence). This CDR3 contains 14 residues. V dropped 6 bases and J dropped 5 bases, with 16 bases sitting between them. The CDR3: CASRSAVVWTEAFF. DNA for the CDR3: TGTGCCAGCAGAAGTGCAGTAGTCTGGACTGAAGCTTTCTTT.

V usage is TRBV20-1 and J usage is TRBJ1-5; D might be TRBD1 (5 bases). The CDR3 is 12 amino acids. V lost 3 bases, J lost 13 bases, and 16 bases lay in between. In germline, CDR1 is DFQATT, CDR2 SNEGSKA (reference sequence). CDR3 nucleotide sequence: TGCAGTGCTAGTGGGGGGGGAGAGAAGCAGCATTTT. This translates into CSASGGGEKQHF.

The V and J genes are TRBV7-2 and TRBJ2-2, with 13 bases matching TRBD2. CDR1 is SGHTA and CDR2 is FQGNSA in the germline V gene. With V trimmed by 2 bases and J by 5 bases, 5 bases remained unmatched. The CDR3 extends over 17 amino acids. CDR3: CASSLTGTSGMTGELFF. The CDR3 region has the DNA TGTGCCAGCAGCTTAACGGGGACTAGCGGGATGACCGGGGAGCTGTTTTTT.

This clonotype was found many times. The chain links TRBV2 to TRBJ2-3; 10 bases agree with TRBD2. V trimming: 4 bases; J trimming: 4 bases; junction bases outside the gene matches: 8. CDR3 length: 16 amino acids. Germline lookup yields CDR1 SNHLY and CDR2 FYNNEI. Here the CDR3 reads CASSARSGRASDTQYF. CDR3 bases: TGTGCCAGCAGTGCCAGGAGCGGGAGGGCCTCAGATACGCAGTATTTT.

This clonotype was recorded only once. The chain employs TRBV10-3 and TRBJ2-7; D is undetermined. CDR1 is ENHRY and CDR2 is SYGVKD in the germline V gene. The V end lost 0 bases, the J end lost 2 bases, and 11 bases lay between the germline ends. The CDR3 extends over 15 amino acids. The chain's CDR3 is CAISESIGRTYEQYF. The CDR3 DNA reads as TGTGCCATCAGTGAGTCGATCGGCAGAACCTACGAGCAGTACTTC.

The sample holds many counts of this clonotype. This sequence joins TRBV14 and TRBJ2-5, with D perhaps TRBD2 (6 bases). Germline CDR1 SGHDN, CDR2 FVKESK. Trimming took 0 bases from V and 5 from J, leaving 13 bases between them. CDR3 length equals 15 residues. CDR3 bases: TGTGCCAGCAGCCAAGAACTCGGGGACTGGGAGACCCAGTACTTC. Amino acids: CASSQELGDWETQYF.

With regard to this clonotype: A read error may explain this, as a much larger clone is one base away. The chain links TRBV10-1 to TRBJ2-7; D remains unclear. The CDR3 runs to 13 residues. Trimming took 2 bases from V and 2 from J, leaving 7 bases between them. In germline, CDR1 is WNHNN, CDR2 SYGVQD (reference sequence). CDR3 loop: CASSEQVTYEQYF. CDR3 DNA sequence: TGCGCCAGCAGTGAGCAGGTTACCTACGAGCAGTACTTC.

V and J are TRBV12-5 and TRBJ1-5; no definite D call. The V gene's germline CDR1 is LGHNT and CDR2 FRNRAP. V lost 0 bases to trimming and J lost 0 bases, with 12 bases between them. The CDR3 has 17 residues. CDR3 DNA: TGTGCTAGTGGTTTGGTACTAGAAGGAAATAGCAATCAGCCCCAGCATTTT. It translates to CASGLVLEGNSNQPQHF.

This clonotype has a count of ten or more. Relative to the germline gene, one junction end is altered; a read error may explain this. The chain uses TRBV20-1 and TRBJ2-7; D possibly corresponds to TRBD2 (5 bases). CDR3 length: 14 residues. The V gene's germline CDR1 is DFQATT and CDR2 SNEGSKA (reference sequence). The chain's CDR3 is CSAKGPEGSDEQYF. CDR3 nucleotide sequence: TGCAGTGCTAAAGGGCCTGAGGGCTCCGACGAGCAGTACTTC.

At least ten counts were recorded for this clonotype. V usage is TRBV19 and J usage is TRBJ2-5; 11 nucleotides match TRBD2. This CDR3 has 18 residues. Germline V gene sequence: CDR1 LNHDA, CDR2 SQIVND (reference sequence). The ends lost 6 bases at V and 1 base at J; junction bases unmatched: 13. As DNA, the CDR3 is TGTGCCAGTAGCAATATCGGCAGGACTAGCGGGCTCCAAGAGACCCAGTACTTC. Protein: CASSNIGRTSGLQETQYF.

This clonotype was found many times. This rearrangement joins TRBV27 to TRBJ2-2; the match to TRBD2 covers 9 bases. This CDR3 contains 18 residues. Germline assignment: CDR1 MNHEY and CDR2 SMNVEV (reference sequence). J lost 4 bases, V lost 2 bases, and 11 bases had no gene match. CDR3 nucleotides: TGTGCCAGCAGTTTAGAACATAGCGGGAGCGTGACCACCGGGGAGCTGTTTTTT. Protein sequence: CASSLEHSGSVTTGELFF.

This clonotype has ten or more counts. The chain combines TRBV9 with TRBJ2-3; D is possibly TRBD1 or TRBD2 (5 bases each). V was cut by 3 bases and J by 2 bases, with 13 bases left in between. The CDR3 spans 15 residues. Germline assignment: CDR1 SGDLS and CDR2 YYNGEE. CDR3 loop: CASSAGRKHTDTQYF. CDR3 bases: TGTGCCAGCAGCGCGGGACGGAAACACACAGATACGCAGTATTTT.

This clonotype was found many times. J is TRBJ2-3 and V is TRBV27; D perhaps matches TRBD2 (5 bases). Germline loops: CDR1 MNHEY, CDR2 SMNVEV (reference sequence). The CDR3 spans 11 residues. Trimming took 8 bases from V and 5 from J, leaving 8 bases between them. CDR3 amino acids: CASLREDTQYF. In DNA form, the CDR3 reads TGTGCCAGCCTGAGGGAAGATACGCAGTATTTT.